A single sample is the source of the 20 T cell receptor beta chains below, sequenced in a study of radiation and T cells in renal cell carcinoma (TCRdb year 2020). This specimen's time point label, interpreted: blood 4 weeks post-SBRT, at nephrectomy. According to the study, the label for this sample's treatment or condition signals: 15 Gy SBRT to primary tumor, nephrectomy 4 weeks later. The library was obtained by the immunoSEQ multiplex PCR assay. TCRdb stores this immuneACCESS table with in-frame sequences only. Part of the clones is absent; in the studies checked, under half of the shortfall reflects unresolved V genes, and no reason is known for the rest. For this sample the table gives over 90,000 clones, of which around 80% were detected only once. Around 7.9% of the sample goes to the ten largest clones. Specimen: blood, collected from a patient whose treatment included radiotherapy and nephrectomy. The receptors come from a man aged 60 to 75 with renal cell carcinoma.

The chain uses TRBV27 and TRBJ2-3; D not resolved. Germline V CDR1 and CDR2: MNHEY, SMNVEV (reference sequence). Trimming took 4 bases from V and 2 from J, leaving 10 bases between them. This CDR3 region has 14 residues. CDR3 coding DNA: TGTGCCAGCAGTTGGCAGTACCACACAGATACGCAGTATTTT. This codes for CASSWQYHTDTQYF.

The rearrangement joins TRBV5-5 to TRBJ2-5; 16 bases agree with TRBD2. The CDR3 consists of 16 residues. The V gene's germline CDR1 is SGHKS and CDR2 YYEKEE (reference sequence). V lost 7 bases, J lost 5 bases, and 8 bases stayed unmatched. CDR3 nucleotide sequence: TGTGCCAGCCTGGGACTAGCGGGAGGGTCAGGGGAGACCCAGTACTTC. Amino acid sequence: CASLGLAGGSGETQYF.

The J gene is TRBJ2-2, the V gene TRBV4-2; 10 bases match TRBD2. The CDR3 loop spans 17 amino acids. The germline CDR1 and CDR2 sequences are LGHNA and YNFKEQ. Trimming took 0 bases from V and 7 from J; bases not matched to a gene: 8. The CDR3 nucleotides read TGTGCCAGCAGCCAAGATTGGCTAGCGGGAGACGGCGGGGAGCTGTTTTTT. Its protein is CASSQDWLAGDGGELFF.

The chain links TRBV10-3 to TRBJ1-5; D gene uncertain. Trimming left V 0 bases short and J 3 bases short, with 12 bases between. The germline CDR1 and CDR2 sequences are ENHRY and SYGVKD. The CDR3 runs 16 residues. CDR3 sequence: CAISESGSGANQPQHF. CDR3 in DNA: TGTGCCATCAGTGAGTCGGGATCGGGAGCCAATCAGCCCCAGCATTTT.

V gene TRBV10-1 combines with J gene TRBJ2-3, with 10 bases aligning to TRBD1. CDR1 and CDR2 (germline): WNHNN, SYGVQD (reference sequence). The trim removed 4 bases at V and 6 bases at J, leaving 10 bases unmatched. The CDR3 covers 16 residues. For the CDR3, the DNA is TGCGCCAGCAGTGGAGGGACAGGGGCCCGGGCGGATACGCAGTATTTT. It translates to CASSGGTGARADTQYF.

This clone has only one observation. The CDR3 coding sequence is TGCGCCAGCAGCTTGGCCGGGACTAGCGGGCGGTTTGGTGAGCAGTTCTTC. It translates to CASSLAGTSGRFGEQFF. The gene calls are TRBV5-1 and TRBJ2-1, with 12 nucleotides matching TRBD2. The junction had 10 bases not matched to a gene; V was cut back by 0 bases and J by 9 bases. CDR3 length equals 17 residues. Germline V gene lookup returns CDR1 SGHRS and CDR2 YFSETQ.

Many counts were recorded for this clone. The chain is built from TRBV5-1 and TRBJ2-1, with D hard to call. The CDR3 length is 15 residues. With 5 bases removed from V and 4 bases from J, the gap between germline ends came to 16 bases. Germline-derived CDR1 and CDR2 are SGHRS and YFSETQ. The CDR3 sequence: CASSQDGSRYNEQFF. The CDR3 DNA reads TGCGCCAGCAGTCAAGACGGATCCCGATACAATGAGCAGTTCTTC.

The chain carries TRBV6-6 and TRBJ2-7, with unresolved D. Germline V gene sequence: CDR1 MNHNY, CDR2 SVGAGI (reference sequence). The CDR3 runs 12 residues. Trimming cost V 3 bases and J 3 bases, with 6 bases left between them. CDR3 sequence reads: CASSYGHYEQYF. The DNA of the CDR3 is TGTGCCAGCAGTTATGGCCACTACGAGCAGTACTTC.

The V call is TRBV19, the J call TRBJ2-5, with D perhaps matching TRBD1 (7 bases). CDR3 size: 16 residues. Looked up from germline, CDR1 is LNHDA and CDR2 is SQIVND (reference sequence). Deletions cut 6 bases from V and 4 bases from J, with 21 bases between. As DNA, the CDR3 is TGTGCCAGTAGCACAGGACAGGAGGGTTTCGGAGAGACCCAGTACTTC. It encodes CASSTGQEGFGETQYF.

This sequence joins TRBV25-1 and TRBJ2-7; D is undetermined. Between the trimmed V and J ends, which lost 1 base and 3 bases, there was a span of 10 bases. Germline V gene lookup returns CDR1 MGHDK and CDR2 SYGVNS. There are 14 residues in the CDR3. CDR3 residues: CASSESVGFYEQYF. CDR3 nucleotides: TGTGCCAGCAGTGAATCGGTGGGGTTCTACGAGCAGTACTTC.

The chain uses TRBV9 and TRBJ2-2, with D tentatively TRBD2 (6 bases). Germline V CDR1 and CDR2: SGDLS, YYNGEE. This CDR3 is built from 17 residues. The V gene lost 3 bases and the J gene lost 1 base, with 16 bases spanning the gap. As DNA, the CDR3 is TGTGCCAGCAGCGACCCTAGGGACTCCCGGAACACCGGGGAGCTGTTTTTT. Translated: CASSDPRDSRNTGELFF.

This chain links TRBV2 with TRBJ2-7; 8 bases agree with TRBD1. V trimming: 5 bases; J trimming: 2 bases; junction bases outside the gene matches: 5. This CDR3 comprises 14 residues. Per germline, CDR1 SNHLY and CDR2 FYNNEI. CDR3 nucleotide sequence: TGTGCCAGCAGTCGACAGGGGCTGCCCTACGAGCAGTACTTC. It is translated as CASSRQGLPYEQYF.

This chain connects TRBV5-1 to TRBJ2-7; 8 bases agree with TRBD2. The J segment lost 4 bases and the V segment lost 1 base, leaving 7 bases of the junction unmatched. The CDR3 has 15 amino acids. CDR1 is SGHRS, CDR2 YFSETQ, per germline. CDR3 sequence reads: CASSLLGTRPYEQYF. CDR3 coding DNA: TGCGCCAGCAGCTTGCTTGGGACTAGACCTTACGAGCAGTACTTC.

This sequence joins TRBV11-2 and TRBJ2-3; D gene unclear. The CDR3 spans 11 residues. Germline CDR1 and CDR2: SGHAT and FQNNGV. V was trimmed by 1 base and J by 12 bases, leaving 8 bases between them. CDR3 nucleotides: TGTGCCAGCAGCTTAGGGGGTGGTCAGTATTTT. This sequence encodes CASSLGGGQYF.

The rearrangement links TRBV4-3 to TRBJ1-3; no firm D call. CDR3 length: 16 residues. Trimming shortened V by 0 bases and J by 4 bases, and 13 bases separated the two germline ends. CDR1 is LGHNA, CDR2 YSLEER, per germline. CDR3 nucleotide sequence: TGCGCCAGCAGCCAAGATCCCGGGCAGGCGGGAAACACCATATATTTT. It codes for CASSQDPGQAGNTIYF.

This clone appeared a few times. This chain uses TRBV19 with TRBJ1-5; D remains unclear. Looked up from germline, CDR1 is LNHDA and CDR2 is SQIVND (reference sequence). The CDR3 contains 15 residues. V shed 3 bases and J shed 6 bases, with 15 bases lying between them. The CDR3 coding sequence is TGTGCCAGTAGTATGTCGGGGTTTATAGGTCAGCCCCAGCATTTT. It translates to CASSMSGFIGQPQHF.

The gene calls are TRBV28 and TRBJ2-7, with 7 nucleotides matching TRBD1. Trimming at V came to 6 bases and at J to 1 base, leaving 3 bases not matched to a gene. CDR3 size: 13 residues. Per the germline V gene, CDR1 is MDHEN and CDR2 is SYDVKM. In DNA, the CDR3 is TGTGCCAGCAGAGAGACAGGGTCCTACGAGCAGTACTTC. It encodes CASRETGSYEQYF.

CDR3 loop: CASSLFYGVLSDAYNEQFF. For the CDR3, the DNA is TGTGCCAGCAGTTTATTTTACGGAGTTTTGTCTGATGCCTACAATGAGCAGTTCTTC. V and J are TRBV27 and TRBJ2-1; D unresolved. The V gene lost 1 base and the J gene lost 2 bases, with 21 bases spanning the gap. The germline V gene has CDR1 MNHEY and CDR2 SMNVEV (reference sequence). This CDR3 has 19 amino acids.

The rearrangement links TRBV30 to TRBJ1-1, with unresolved D. The CDR3 has 15 amino acids. CDR1 and CDR2 (germline): GTSNPN, SVGIG (reference sequence). The V and J ends lost 6 bases and 1 base respectively, with 18 bases between them. This chain's CDR3 is CACQSLGIRNTEAFF. As DNA, the CDR3 is TGTGCCTGTCAGAGCTTGGGGATCAGGAACACTGAAGCTTTCTTT.

The V gene is TRBV18, the J gene TRBJ2-7; 10 nucleotides align to TRBD1. The CDR3 length is 17 residues. Trimming at V came to 2 bases and at J to 3 bases, leaving 10 bases not matched to a gene. The germline gives CDR1 KGHSH, CDR2 LQKENI. The CDR3: CASSPTGAGTGVYEQYF. As DNA, the CDR3 is TGTGCCAGCTCACCAACGGGAGCCGGGACAGGGGTCTACGAGCAGTACTTC. Full variable domain (remainder filled in from reference TRBV18 and TRBJ2-7): NAGVMQNPRHLVRRRGQEARLRCSPMKGHSHVYWYRQLPEEGLKFMVYLQKENIIDESGMPKERFSAEFPKEGPSILRIQQVVRGDSAAYFCASSPTGAGTGVYEQYFGPGTRLTVT.